The TCR beta chain under discussion was sequenced for a study of long-term antiretroviral therapy in people with HIV. Overall study results and limits: Compared with controls, HIV repertoires showed narrower CDR3 length ranges.

Every participant gave one or more pre-ART and two or more post-ART PBMC samples. Roughly 0.95-11 million cryopreserved PBMC were held in samples before DNA extraction. Survey-level immunoSEQ v3.0 assays were run. Measured with immunoSEQ multiplex PCR; TCRdb has only the in-frame clones, and not every one. Altogether 29,000 or so clones are present, 94% being singletons, with the ten largest covering 2.5% to 3%. As for this clone: The antigen remains undetermined.

Sequenced here: unsorted PBMCs, sampled approximately 7.4 years after starting antiretroviral therapy. The TCR sequence derives from a man over 45 with HIV.

The CDR3 nucleotides are TGTGCCAGTAGTCCCATGTCCGGTTCACCCCTCCACTTT. It specifies CASSPMSGSPLHF. The rearrangement links TRBV19 to TRBJ1-6; D ambiguous. The CDR3 runs to 13 residues. V lost 5 bases to trimming and J lost 9 bases, with 11 bases between them. CDR1 is LNHDA and CDR2 is SQIVND in the germline V gene (reference sequence).